The sequence of this TCR beta chain was determined in a study of early T cells in non-severe SARS-CoV-2 infection. Looking at the study overall: Sequencing used unsorted whole-blood bulk RNA, so chains lack pairing.

This clonotype has only a few counts. Its antigen is not known. Points from the study as a whole: Database matching using VDJdb favored anti-spike CD8 responses, with private and CD4 specificities left missing.

After removal of 6 bases from V and 2 bases from J, the junction contained 5 bases not matched to a gene. Germline V CDR1 and CDR2: MNHEY, SMNVEV (reference sequence). This CDR3 has 14 residues. Individual cDNA molecules received unique molecular identifiers during library preparation. TCRdb analysed the 5' RACE reads with MiXCR anew, one entry per CDR3 protein. The sample lists under 65,000 distinct CDR3 sequences, roughly 13% occurring once. This chain joins TRBV27 and TRBJ2-7; 9 bases fit TRBD1. The clonotype comes from an adult who was a healthcare worker with PCR-confirmed SARS-CoV-2 infection or an uninfected control (not recorded which). Specimen: whole blood, collected at baseline. The CDR3, as DNA: TGTGCCAGCAGCAGGACAGGGGTCCCCTACGAGCAGTACTTC. Its translation: CASSRTGVPYEQYF.